This TCR beta chain derives from a study of radiotherapy plus CTLA-4 blockade in lung cancer. Study-level results: In blood, after radiotherapy plus ipilimumab, tumor-derived TCR clones expanded.

Remarks on this clone: Antigen unknown.

Profiling relied on immunoSEQ multiplex PCR, and the TCRdb table lists in-frame clones only, not all of them. This table has about 98,000 clones, about 81% appearing once. With ipilimumab providing CTLA-4 blockade, focal radiation was administered to patients who had chemo-refractory metastatic non-small-cell lung cancer. CDR1 is SGHVS, CDR2 FQNEAQ, per germline. The CDR3 sequence is 15 residues long. The V segment lost 2 bases and the J segment 2 bases; nucleotides outside the gene matches: 3. The chain has TRBV7-8 and TRBJ2-5; 9 nucleotides match TRBD2. This sequence was found in a human donor with non-small cell lung cancer who had a partial response to radiotherapy plus ipilimumab. The sample in question was peripheral blood, obtained from a patient treated with radiotherapy plus ipilimumab. CDR3 sequence reads: CASSLWSGRQETQYF. The CDR3 DNA reads TGTGCCAGCAGCTTATGGAGCGGGAGGCAAGAGACCCAGTACTTC.